This entry concerns a single T cell receptor (beta chain). The data belong to a study of blood T cell repertoires in COVID-19. Across the whole study: From T cells, B-cell-depleted T cells, or PBMCs came the material, which was cDNA or gDNA.

Germline trimming cut 3 bases from V and 4 bases from J; bases unmatched to any gene: 9. Germline V gene lookup returns CDR1 MGHRA and CDR2 YSYEKL. The CDR3 spans 16 residues. Some clones are missing from TCRdb's copy, which holds only in-frame ones; the method was immunoSEQ multiplex PCR. Among about 280,000 clones listed, almost 85% were seen once. The chain employs TRBV4-1 and TRBJ2-3, with 8 nucleotides matching TRBD1. The sequenced material came from peripheral blood. The sequence was collected from a man over 45 with active or convalescent COVID-19. The CDR3 bases are TGCGCCAGCAGCCAGACGCCGGGACAGGTGGCAGATACGCAGTATTTT. This encodes CASSQTPGQVADTQYF.